The 29 T cell receptor beta chains below were found in one sample sequenced in a study of cytomegalovirus exposure and HLA in healthy donors. The PCR used 60 Vbeta and 13 Jbeta primers. Assay used: immunoSEQ multiplex PCR; TCRdb lists only in-frame clones, some missing. The sample gives some 110,000 clones, roughly 69% of which show up once; roughly 9.7% is in the top ten. The sample taken for sequencing was PBMCs. The origin of the receptors is a middle-aged woman in good health and CMV-seropositive.

This clone came up a few times. The chain carries TRBV11-2 and TRBJ2-7; 9 nucleotides line up with TRBD1. This CDR3 comprises 11 residues. V was clipped by 4 bases and J by 11 bases; unmatched bases: 3. Looked up from germline, CDR1 is SGHAT and CDR2 is FQNNGV. CDR3 residues: CASSYGTGKYF. Written as DNA, the CDR3 is TGTGCCAGCAGCTACGGGACAGGGAAGTACTTC.

The table lists this clone with a few counts. The V call is TRBV12-5, the J call TRBJ1-3; D is perhaps TRBD1 (6 bases). CDR1 is LGHNT and CDR2 is FRNRAP in the germline V gene. This CDR3 is built from 16 residues. V lost 7 bases and J lost 4, with 20 bases in between. CDR3 loop: CASVRTPTGTGNTIYF. The CDR3 nucleotides are TGTGCTAGTGTTCGGACCCCTACAGGGACGGGAAACACCATATATTTT. Full variable domain (rest looked up from reference TRBV12-5 and TRBJ1-3): DARVTQTPRHKVTEMGQEVTMRCQPILGHNTVFWYRQTMMQGLELLAYFRNRAPLDDSGMPKDRFSAEMPDATLATLKIQPSEPRDSAVYFCASVRTPTGTGNTIYFGEGSWLTVV.

This chain links TRBV4-2 with TRBJ2-2, with 10 bases lining up with TRBD2. Trimming at V came to 0 bases and at J to 8 bases, leaving 12 bases not matched to a gene. The CDR3 loop spans 18 amino acids. Germline values: CDR1 LGHNA, CDR2 YNFKEQ. For the CDR3, the DNA is TGTGCCAGCAGCCAAGAAACCGATCTAGCGGGAGTATCGGGGGAGCTGTTTTTT. This codes for CASSQETDLAGVSGELFF.

This chain links TRBV29-1 with TRBJ2-1; D call uncertain. Germline CDR1 SQVTM, CDR2 ANQGSEA. Trimming stripped 5 bases from V and 0 bases from J, with 8 bases between. This CDR3 contains 13 residues. CDR3: CSVRGTSYNEQFF. In DNA form, the CDR3 reads TGCAGCGTTCGCGGTACCTCCTACAATGAGCAGTTCTTC.

The J gene is TRBJ1-1, the V gene TRBV5-1; D gene unclear. V was trimmed by 1 base and J by 5 bases, leaving 9 bases between them. CDR3 size: 13 residues. Germline V lookup: CDR1 SGHRS, CDR2 YFSETQ. DNA of the CDR3: TGCGCCAGCAGCTTGAATCCGGGGACTGAAGCTTTCTTT. Amino acids: CASSLNPGTEAFF.

CDR3 loop: CASSYSMLEQPQHF. CDR3 coding DNA: TGTGCCAGCAGTTACTCGATGTTGGAGCAGCCCCAGCATTTT. This rearrangement joins TRBV6-6 to TRBJ1-5; the D is unclear. The CDR3 spans 14 residues. Trimming removed 0 bases from V and 7 bases from J, with 10 bases in between. Germline loops: CDR1 MNHNY, CDR2 SVGAGI (reference sequence).

This clone has just a few counts. The chain employs TRBV19 and TRBJ1-3; no clear D gene. CDR1 and CDR2 (germline): LNHDA, SQIVND (reference sequence). V lost 7 bases and J lost 2, with 18 bases in between. The CDR3 consists of 16 residues. CDR3 nucleotides: TGTGCCAGTACGAGGACGACGACTAATACTGGAAACACCATATATTTT. Translated: CASTRTTTNTGNTIYF. The entire variable domain, with the rest obtained from reference TRBV19 and TRBJ1-3, is as follows: DGGITQSPKYLFRKEGQNVTLSCEQNLNHDAMYWYRQDPGQGLRLIYYSQIVNDFQKGDIAEGYSVSREKKESFPLTVTSAQKNPTAFYLCASTRTTTNTGNTIYFGEGSWLTVV.

The chain employs TRBV27 and TRBJ2-7, with D possibly matching TRBD2 (7 bases). The CDR3 contains 11 residues. Trimming shortened V by 8 bases and J by 4 bases, and 9 bases separated the two germline ends. CDR1 and CDR2 from the germline V gene are MNHEY and SMNVEV (reference sequence). The CDR3 DNA is TGTGCCAGCGGGAGGGGGTACGAGCAGTACTTC. It encodes CASGRGYEQYF.

This clone came up a few times. The V gene is TRBV9, the J gene TRBJ2-1; no definite D call. The V end was cut by 4 bases, the J end by 5 bases, with 7 bases between. CDR3 size: 12 residues. From germline, CDR1 is SGDLS and CDR2 YYNGEE. CDR3 sequence reads: CASSPSNNEQFF. The CDR3 DNA reads TGTGCCAGCAGCCCATCTAACAATGAGCAGTTCTTC. Combining the CDR3 with reference TRBV9 and TRBJ2-1 gives the whole variable domain DSGVTQTPKHLITATGQRVTLRCSPRSGDLSVYWYQQSLDQGLQFLIQYYNGEERAKGNILERFSAQQFPDLHSELNLSSLELGDSALYFCASSPSNNEQFFGPGTRLTVL.

This chain uses TRBV7-2 with TRBJ2-7; 7 bases match TRBD2. This CDR3 spans 14 amino acids. The J segment lost 3 bases and the V segment lost 4 bases, leaving 6 bases of the junction unmatched. CDR1 is SGHTA and CDR2 is FQGNSA in the germline V gene. The CDR3 DNA follows: TGTGCCAGCAGCTCCGGACTAGGGTACTACGAGCAGTACTTC. It translates to CASSSGLGYYEQYF.

DNA for the CDR3: TGTGCCAGCAGAGTTGGGACTCCACCCTACGAGCAGTACTTC. This codes for CASRVGTPPYEQYF. The chain links TRBV6-1 to TRBJ2-7, with a tentative D call TRBD2 (6 bases). Germline CDR1 is MNHNS and CDR2 is SASEGT. The CDR3 is made up of 14 amino acids. V shed 6 bases and J shed 2 bases, with 14 bases lying between them.

This clone was seen only a few times. The chain employs TRBV4-3 and TRBJ1-5, with D unclear. Trimming cost V 0 bases and J 5 bases, with 11 bases left between them. CDR3 length: 15 residues. CDR1 is LGHNA and CDR2 is YSLEER in the germline V gene. The CDR3, as DNA: TGCGCCAGCAGCCAAGATAGGCGGCCCTATCAGCCCCAGCATTTT. It encodes CASSQDRRPYQPQHF.

The chain couples TRBV9 to TRBJ2-2, with 8 bases lining up with TRBD1. The CDR3 is 16 residues long. The germline V gene encodes CDR1 SGDLS and CDR2 YYNGEE. V lost 4 bases, J lost 0 bases, and 5 bases stayed unmatched. The CDR3 reads CASSIRTGPNTGELFF. The CDR3 nucleotides are TGTGCCAGCAGCATCAGGACAGGGCCGAACACCGGGGAGCTGTTTTTT.

This chain uses TRBV19 with TRBJ1-5; 9 bases are a match to TRBD1. CDR3 length: 14 amino acids. The J segment lost 5 bases and the V segment lost 4 bases, leaving 3 bases of the junction unmatched. CDR1 and CDR2 (germline): LNHDA, SQIVND (reference sequence). The CDR3 is CASSTRQGDQPQHF. The CDR3 bases are TGTGCCAGTAGTACGCGACAGGGGGATCAGCCCCAGCATTTT.

The CDR3 is CASSRLAEDNEQFF. For the CDR3, the DNA is TGTGCCAGCAGTAGACTAGCGGAGGACAATGAGCAGTTCTTC. The rearrangement links TRBV7-9 to TRBJ2-1; TRBD2 matches 9 bases. V lost 6 bases and J lost 5; bases outside the gene matches: 5. This CDR3 has 14 amino acids. Per germline, CDR1 SEHNR and CDR2 FQNEAQ (reference sequence).

The chain links TRBV15 to TRBJ1-3; a weak D match, TRBD1 (5 bases). Germline loops: CDR1 LNHNV, CDR2 YYDKDF (reference sequence). The CDR3 has 18 amino acids. V lost 3 bases and J lost 0, with 18 bases in between. The CDR3 nucleotides are TGTGCCACCAGCAGTATTTTTCTGGAGGGACTCTCTGGAAACACCATATATTTT. As protein: CATSSIFLEGLSGNTIYF.

A note on this clone: At one of its ends the junction is not consistent with the germline gene, which may arise from a read error. The rearrangement uses TRBV6-5 and TRBJ1-5; a possible D gene is TRBD1 (5 bases). Germline CDR1 is MNHEY and CDR2 is SVGAGI. The CDR3 totals 13 residues. The CDR3 DNA reads TGTGCCAGCTGTTATCAGGGTAGTCAGCCCCAGCATTTT. This gives the protein CASCYQGSQPQHF.

This clone showed up just once. The rearrangement joins TRBV9 to TRBJ1-2; the match to TRBD1 covers 8 bases. The CDR3 is made up of 14 amino acids. The J segment lost 8 bases and the V segment lost 4 bases, leaving 10 bases of the junction unmatched. Looked up from germline, CDR1 is SGDLS and CDR2 is YYNGEE. For the CDR3, the DNA is TGTGCCAGCAGCCTAACCACGGACAGGGACGGCTACACCTTC. It encodes CASSLTTDRDGYTF.

The chain carries TRBV7-9 and TRBJ2-1; TRBD2 aligns across 7 bases. The CDR3 runs 13 residues. Trimming took 4 bases from V and 8 from J; bases not matched to a gene: 5. Germline V gene lookup returns CDR1 SEHNR and CDR2 FQNEAQ (reference sequence). For the CDR3, the DNA is TGTGCCAGCAGCTACCCGACTAGCCATGAGCAGTTCTTC. Its protein product is CASSYPTSHEQFF.

J is TRBJ1-2 and V is TRBV7-6; perhaps TRBD1 as D (6 bases). This CDR3 is built from 14 residues. CDR1 and CDR2 from the germline V gene are SGHVS and FNYEAQ. V was clipped by 5 bases and J by 4 bases, with 14 bases between them. The CDR3 DNA follows: TGTGCCAGCAGCGCCGAAGGGGGGGCCTATGGCTACACCTTC. Its translation is CASSAEGGAYGYTF.

The V gene is TRBV6-5, the J gene TRBJ1-5; D not resolved. Germline V gene lookup returns CDR1 MNHEY and CDR2 SVGAGI. Trimming took off 0 bases at V and 5 bases at J, with 8 bases between the two ends. The CDR3 spans 14 residues. The CDR3 bases are TGTGCCAGCAGTTACTCGGGAGTCTATCAGCCCCAGCATTTT. Residues: CASSYSGVYQPQHF.

The V gene is TRBV4-3, the J gene TRBJ1-1, with 11 bases fitting TRBD1. V gave up 2 bases and J gave up 7 bases; unmatched junction bases: 12. Looked up from germline, CDR1 is LGHNA and CDR2 is YSLEER. The CDR3 is 17 amino acids. The CDR3 nucleotides are TGCGCCAGCAGCCAAAGCCAATGGACAGGGGGCGGTGGTGAAGCTTTCTTT. Translating it yields CASSQSQWTGGGGEAFF.

The V call is TRBV19, the J call TRBJ2-1; 7 bases match TRBD1. In germline, CDR1 is LNHDA, CDR2 SQIVND (reference sequence). The CDR3 loop spans 14 amino acids. V gave up 6 bases and J gave up 8 bases; unmatched junction bases: 10. Here the CDR3 reads CASRNRQGRYEQFF. In DNA form, the CDR3 reads TGTGCCAGTAGAAATCGACAGGGTCGATATGAGCAGTTCTTC.

The CDR3 loop is CSVVGLAGTDTQYF. Written as DNA, the CDR3 is TGCAGCGTTGTAGGCCTAGCAGGCACAGATACGCAGTATTTT. The V and J genes are TRBV29-1 and TRBJ2-3; perhaps TRBD2 as D (5 bases). The CDR3 runs to 14 residues. V was cut by 4 bases and J by 1 base, with 12 bases left in between. The germline CDR1 and CDR2 sequences are SQVTM and ANQGSEA.

Details on this clone: This sample includes further DNA sequences coding for the same CDR3. V is TRBV7-8 and J is TRBJ1-1; 8 nucleotides match TRBD1. The CDR3 totals 16 residues. The germline V gene has CDR1 SGHVS and CDR2 FQNEAQ. V gave up 2 bases and J gave up 11 bases; unmatched junction bases: 16. The CDR3, as DNA: TGTGCCAGCAGCTTAAACGGACAGGGAATTACTACGGAGGCTTTCTTT. It is translated as CASSLNGQGITTEAFF. Supplemented by reference TRBV7-8 and TRBJ1-1, the full variable domain reads GAGVSQSPRYKVAKRGQDVALRCDPISGHVSLFWYQQALGQGPEFLTYFQNEAQLDKSGLPSDRFFAERPEGSVSTLKIQRTQQEDSAVYLCASSLNGQGITTEAFFGQGTRLTVV.

This clone was found a few times. The DNA of the CDR3 is TGTGCCAGCAGCGTAAACACTGAAGCTTTCTTT. Translated, it gives CASSVNTEAFF. The chain employs TRBV5-4 and TRBJ1-1; D is uncertain. CDR1 and CDR2 (germline): SGHNT, YYREEE (reference sequence). Trimming removed 4 bases at V and 2 bases at J, with 3 bases between. This CDR3 spans 11 amino acids.

V and J are TRBV6-5 and TRBJ1-1; D perhaps matches TRBD1 (6 bases). The CDR3 loop spans 15 amino acids. Trimming took 7 bases from V and 2 from J, leaving 17 bases between them. Germline CDR1 reads MNHEY; CDR2 reads SVGAGI. The CDR3 region is CASTPEGTYNTEAFF. The CDR3, as DNA: TGTGCCAGCACTCCCGAGGGGACATATAACACTGAAGCTTTCTTT.

This chain connects TRBV6-6 to TRBJ2-7; D perhaps matches TRBD1 (5 bases). The CDR3 extends over 14 amino acids. The V end was cut by 4 bases, the J end by 2 bases, with 12 bases between. Germline CDR1 reads MNHNY; CDR2 reads SVGAGI (reference sequence). The CDR3 loop reads CASSSGPRAYEQYF. The CDR3 bases are TGTGCCAGCAGTTCAGGGCCCCGGGCCTACGAGCAGTACTTC.

V and J are TRBV6-6 and TRBJ2-5, with 14 bases that match TRBD2. The germline V gene encodes CDR1 MNHNY and CDR2 SVGAGI (reference sequence). The CDR3 totals 16 residues. Trimming at V came to 6 bases and at J to 0 bases, leaving 3 bases not matched to a gene. Here the CDR3 reads CASSRTSGRYQETQYF. CDR3 coding DNA: TGTGCCAGCAGCCGGACTAGCGGGAGGTACCAAGAGACCCAGTACTTC.